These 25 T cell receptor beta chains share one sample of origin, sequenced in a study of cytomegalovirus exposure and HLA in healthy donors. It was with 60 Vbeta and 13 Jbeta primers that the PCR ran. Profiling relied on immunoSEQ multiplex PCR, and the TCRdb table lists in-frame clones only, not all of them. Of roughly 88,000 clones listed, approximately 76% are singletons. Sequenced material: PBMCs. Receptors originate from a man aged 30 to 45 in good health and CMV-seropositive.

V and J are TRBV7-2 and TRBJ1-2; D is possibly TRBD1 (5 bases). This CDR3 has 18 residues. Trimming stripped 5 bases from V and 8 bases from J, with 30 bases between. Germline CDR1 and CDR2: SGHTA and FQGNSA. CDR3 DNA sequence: TGTGCCAGCAGCCGTACTCATACCGGGACTCCCTTAAGGGGCGGCTACACCTTC. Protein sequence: CASSRTHTGTPLRGGYTF.

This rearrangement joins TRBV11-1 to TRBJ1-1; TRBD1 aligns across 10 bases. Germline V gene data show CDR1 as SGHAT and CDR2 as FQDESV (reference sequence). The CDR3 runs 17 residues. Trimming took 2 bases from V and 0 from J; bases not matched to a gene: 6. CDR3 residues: CASSLTRDRGVNTEAFF. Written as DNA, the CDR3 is TGTGCCAGCAGCTTAACCCGGGACAGGGGAGTGAACACTGAAGCTTTCTTT.

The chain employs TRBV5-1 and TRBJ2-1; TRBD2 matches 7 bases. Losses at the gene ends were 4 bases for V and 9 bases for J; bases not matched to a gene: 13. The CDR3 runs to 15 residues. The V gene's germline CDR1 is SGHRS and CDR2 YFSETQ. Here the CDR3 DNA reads TGCGCCAGCAGCCCGGAGGCTAGCGGTTTATCTGAGCAGTTCTTC. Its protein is CASSPEASGLSEQFF.

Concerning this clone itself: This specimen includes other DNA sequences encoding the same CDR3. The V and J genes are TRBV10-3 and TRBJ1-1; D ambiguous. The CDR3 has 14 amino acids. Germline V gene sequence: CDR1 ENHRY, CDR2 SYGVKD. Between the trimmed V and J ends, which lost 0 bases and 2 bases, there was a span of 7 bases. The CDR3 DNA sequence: TGTGCCATCAGTGAGTCTTCGGGTAACACTGAAGCTTTCTTT. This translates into CAISESSGNTEAFF.

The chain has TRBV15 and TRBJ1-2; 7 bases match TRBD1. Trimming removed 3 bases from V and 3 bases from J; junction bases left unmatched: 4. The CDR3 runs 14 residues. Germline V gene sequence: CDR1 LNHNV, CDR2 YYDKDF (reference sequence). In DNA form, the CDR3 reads TGTGCCACCAGCAGTACAGGGGTTTACTATGGCTACACCTTC. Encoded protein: CATSSTGVYYGYTF.

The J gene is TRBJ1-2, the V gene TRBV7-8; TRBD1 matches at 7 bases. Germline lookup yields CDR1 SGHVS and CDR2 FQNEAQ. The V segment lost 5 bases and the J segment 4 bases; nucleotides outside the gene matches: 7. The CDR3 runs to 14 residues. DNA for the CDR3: TGTGCCAGCAGCCCCCGGACAGGAGGCTATGGCTACACCTTC. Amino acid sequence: CASSPRTGGYGYTF. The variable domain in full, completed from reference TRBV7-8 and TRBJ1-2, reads GAGVSQSPRYKVAKRGQDVALRCDPISGHVSLFWYQQALGQGPEFLTYFQNEAQLDKSGLPSDRFFAERPEGSVSTLKIQRTQQEDSAVYLCASSPRTGGYGYTFGSGTRLTVV.

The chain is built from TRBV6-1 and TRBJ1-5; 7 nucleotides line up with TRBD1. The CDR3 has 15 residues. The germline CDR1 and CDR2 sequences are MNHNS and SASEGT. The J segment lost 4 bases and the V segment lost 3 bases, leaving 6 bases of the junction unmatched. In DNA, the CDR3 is TGTGCCAGCAGTGAGGTCAACAGGGGAAATCAGCCCCAGCATTTT. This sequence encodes CASSEVNRGNQPQHF.

CDR3 in DNA: TGCGCCAGCAGCCAAGATTCCAGGGAGGGCGAAAAACTGTTTTTT. Its translation: CASSQDSREGEKLFF. The chain carries TRBV4-3 and TRBJ1-4; D is perhaps TRBD1 (5 bases). Germline V CDR1 and CDR2: LGHNA, YSLEER. Trimming stripped 0 bases from V and 8 bases from J, with 13 bases between. This CDR3 comprises 15 residues.

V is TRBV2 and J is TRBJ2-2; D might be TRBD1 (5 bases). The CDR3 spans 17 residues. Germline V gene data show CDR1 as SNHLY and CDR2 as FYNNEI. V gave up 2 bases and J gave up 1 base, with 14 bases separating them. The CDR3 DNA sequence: TGTGCCAGCAGTGAAAACCCTCCAGGGCGGAACACCGGGGAGCTGTTTTTT. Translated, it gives CASSENPPGRNTGELFF.

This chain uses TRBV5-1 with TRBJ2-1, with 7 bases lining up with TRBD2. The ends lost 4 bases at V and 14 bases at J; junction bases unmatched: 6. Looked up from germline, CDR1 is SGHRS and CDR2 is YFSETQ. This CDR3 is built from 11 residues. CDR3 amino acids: CASSARDYKFF. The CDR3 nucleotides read TGCGCCAGCAGCGCCCGGGACTATAAGTTCTTC. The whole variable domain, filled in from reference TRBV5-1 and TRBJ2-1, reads KAGVTQTPRYLIKTRGQQVTLSCSPISGHRSVSWYQQTPGQGLQFLFEYFSETQRNKGNFPGRFSGRQFSNSRSEMNVSTLELGDSALYLCASSARDYKFFGPGTRLTVL.

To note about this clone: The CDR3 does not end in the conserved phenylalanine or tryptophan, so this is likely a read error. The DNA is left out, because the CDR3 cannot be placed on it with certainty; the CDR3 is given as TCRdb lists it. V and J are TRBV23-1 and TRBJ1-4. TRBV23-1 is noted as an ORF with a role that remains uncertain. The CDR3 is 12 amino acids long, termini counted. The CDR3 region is CASSQSKRGELL.

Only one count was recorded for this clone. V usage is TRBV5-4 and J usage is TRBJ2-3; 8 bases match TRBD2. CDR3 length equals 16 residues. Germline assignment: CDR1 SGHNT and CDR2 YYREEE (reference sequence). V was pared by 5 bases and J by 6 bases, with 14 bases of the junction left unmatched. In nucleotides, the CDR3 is TGTGCCAGCAGTATCCCCCGGGGGGGAAACATTGATACGCAGTATTTT. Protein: CASSIPRGGNIDTQYF.

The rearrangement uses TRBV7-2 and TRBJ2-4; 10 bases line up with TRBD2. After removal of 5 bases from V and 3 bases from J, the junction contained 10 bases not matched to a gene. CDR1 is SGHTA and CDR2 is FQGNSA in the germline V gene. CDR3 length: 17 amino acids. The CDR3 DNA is TGTGCCAGCAGCCCCAGCGGGAGGGACTATTTCAAAAACATTCAGTACTTC. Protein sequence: CASSPSGRDYFKNIQYF. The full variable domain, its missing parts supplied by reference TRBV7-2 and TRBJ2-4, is GAGVSQSPSNKVTEKGKDVELRCDPISGHTALYWYRQSLGQGLEFLIYFQGNSAPDKSGLPSDRFSAERTGGSVSTLTIQRTQQEDSAVYLCASSPSGRDYFKNIQYFGAGTRLSVL.

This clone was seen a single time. The CDR3 reads CASSFGGGAEETQYF. The CDR3 nucleotides read TGTGCCAGCAGCTTTGGCGGGGGGGCCGAAGAGACCCAGTACTTC. The chain recombines TRBV7-3 with TRBJ2-5; 9 bases align to TRBD2. The CDR3 is made up of 15 amino acids. With V trimmed by 3 bases and J by 3 bases, 5 bases remained unmatched. From germline, CDR1 is SGHTA and CDR2 FQGTGA.

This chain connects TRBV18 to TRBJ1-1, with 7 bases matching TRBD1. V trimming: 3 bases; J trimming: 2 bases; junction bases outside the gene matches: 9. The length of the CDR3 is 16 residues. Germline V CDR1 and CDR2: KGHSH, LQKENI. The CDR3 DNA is TGTGCCAGCTCACCGACTCGGACAGGCGTTAACACTGAAGCTTTCTTT. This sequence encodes CASSPTRTGVNTEAFF.

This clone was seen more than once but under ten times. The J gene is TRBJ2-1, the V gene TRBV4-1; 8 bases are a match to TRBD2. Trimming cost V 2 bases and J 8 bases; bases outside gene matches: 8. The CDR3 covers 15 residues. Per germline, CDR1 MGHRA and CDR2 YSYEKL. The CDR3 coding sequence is TGCGCCAGCAGCCAATTCCGCAAAGCGGGAGATGAGCAGTTCTTC. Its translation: CASSQFRKAGDEQFF.

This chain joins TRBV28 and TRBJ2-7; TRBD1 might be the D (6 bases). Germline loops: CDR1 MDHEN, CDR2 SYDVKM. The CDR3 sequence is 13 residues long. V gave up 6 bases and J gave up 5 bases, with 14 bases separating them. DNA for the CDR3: TGTGCCAGCAGCCCCCCGAACAGGGACGAGCAGTACTTC. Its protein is CASSPPNRDEQYF.

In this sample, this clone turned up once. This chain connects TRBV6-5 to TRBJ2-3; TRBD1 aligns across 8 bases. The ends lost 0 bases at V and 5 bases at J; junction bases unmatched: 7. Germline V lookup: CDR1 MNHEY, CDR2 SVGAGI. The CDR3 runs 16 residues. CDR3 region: CASSYSRQGAGDTQYF. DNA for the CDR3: TGTGCCAGCAGTTACTCGCGGCAGGGGGCAGGAGATACGCAGTATTTT.

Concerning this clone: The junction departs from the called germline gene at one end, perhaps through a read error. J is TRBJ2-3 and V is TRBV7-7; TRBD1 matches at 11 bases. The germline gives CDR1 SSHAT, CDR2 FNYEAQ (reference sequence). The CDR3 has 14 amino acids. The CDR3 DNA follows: TGTGCTAGCAGCGGGACAGGGGGAACAGATACGCAGTATTTT. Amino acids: CASSGTGGTDTQYF.

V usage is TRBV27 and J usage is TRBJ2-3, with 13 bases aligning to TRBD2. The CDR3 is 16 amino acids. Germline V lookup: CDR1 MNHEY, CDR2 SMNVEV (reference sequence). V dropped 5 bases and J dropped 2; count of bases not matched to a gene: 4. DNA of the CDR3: TGTGCCAGCAGTGTACTAGCGGGGGGGTTCACAGATACGCAGTATTTT. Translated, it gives CASSVLAGGFTDTQYF.

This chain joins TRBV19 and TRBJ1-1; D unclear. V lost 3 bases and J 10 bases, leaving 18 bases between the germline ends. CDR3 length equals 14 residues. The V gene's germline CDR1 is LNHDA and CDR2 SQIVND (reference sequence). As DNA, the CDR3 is TGTGCCAGTAGTATCGGCCCCCCGAGAGGTCGAGCTTTCTTT. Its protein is CASSIGPPRGRAFF. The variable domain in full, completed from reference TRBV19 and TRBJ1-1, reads DGGITQSPKYLFRKEGQNVTLSCEQNLNHDAMYWYRQDPGQGLRLIYYSQIVNDFQKGDIAEGYSVSREKKESFPLTVTSAQKNPTAFYLCASSIGPPRGRAFFGQGTRLTVV.

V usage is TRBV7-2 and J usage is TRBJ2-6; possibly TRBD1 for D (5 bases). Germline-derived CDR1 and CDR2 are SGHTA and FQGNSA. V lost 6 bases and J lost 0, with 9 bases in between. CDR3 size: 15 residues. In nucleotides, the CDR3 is TGTGCCAGCAGGAAGGACATCTCTGGGGCCAACGTCCTGACTTTC. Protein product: CASRKDISGANVLTF.

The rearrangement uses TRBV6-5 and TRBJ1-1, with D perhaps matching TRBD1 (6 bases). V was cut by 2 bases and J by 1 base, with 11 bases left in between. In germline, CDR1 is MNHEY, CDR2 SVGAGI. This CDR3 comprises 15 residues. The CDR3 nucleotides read TGTGCCAGCAGTTACCAGGGGACGCCGAACACTGAAGCTTTCTTT. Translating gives CASSYQGTPNTEAFF.

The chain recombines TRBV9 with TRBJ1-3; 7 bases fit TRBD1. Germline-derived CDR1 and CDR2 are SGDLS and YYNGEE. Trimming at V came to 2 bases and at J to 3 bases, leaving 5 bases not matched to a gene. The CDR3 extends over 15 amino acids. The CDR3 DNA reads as TGTGCCAGCAGCGTGGAGACAGGGTATGGAAACACCATATATTTT. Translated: CASSVETGYGNTIYF.

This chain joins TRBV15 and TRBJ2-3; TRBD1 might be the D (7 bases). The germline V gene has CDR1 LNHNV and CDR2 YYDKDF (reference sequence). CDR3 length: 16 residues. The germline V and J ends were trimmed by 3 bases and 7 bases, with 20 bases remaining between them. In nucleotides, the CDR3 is TGTGCCACCAGCAGTGCCCCCGAGACAGGGAGGAATACGCAGTATTTT. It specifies CATSSAPETGRNTQYF.